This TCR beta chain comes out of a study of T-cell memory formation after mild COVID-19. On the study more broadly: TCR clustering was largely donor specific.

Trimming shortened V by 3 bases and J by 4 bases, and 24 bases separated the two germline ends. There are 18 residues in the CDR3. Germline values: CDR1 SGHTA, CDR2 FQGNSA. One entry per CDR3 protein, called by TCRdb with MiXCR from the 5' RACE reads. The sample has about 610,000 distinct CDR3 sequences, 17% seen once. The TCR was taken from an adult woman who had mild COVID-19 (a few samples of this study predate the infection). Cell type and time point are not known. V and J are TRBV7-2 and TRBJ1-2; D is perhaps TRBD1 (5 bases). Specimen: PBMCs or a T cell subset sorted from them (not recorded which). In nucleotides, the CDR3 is TGTGCCAGCAGCTTTCTTGGGGCAGGAACGGCATCTAGCTATGGCTACACCTTC. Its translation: CASSFLGAGTASSYGYTF.